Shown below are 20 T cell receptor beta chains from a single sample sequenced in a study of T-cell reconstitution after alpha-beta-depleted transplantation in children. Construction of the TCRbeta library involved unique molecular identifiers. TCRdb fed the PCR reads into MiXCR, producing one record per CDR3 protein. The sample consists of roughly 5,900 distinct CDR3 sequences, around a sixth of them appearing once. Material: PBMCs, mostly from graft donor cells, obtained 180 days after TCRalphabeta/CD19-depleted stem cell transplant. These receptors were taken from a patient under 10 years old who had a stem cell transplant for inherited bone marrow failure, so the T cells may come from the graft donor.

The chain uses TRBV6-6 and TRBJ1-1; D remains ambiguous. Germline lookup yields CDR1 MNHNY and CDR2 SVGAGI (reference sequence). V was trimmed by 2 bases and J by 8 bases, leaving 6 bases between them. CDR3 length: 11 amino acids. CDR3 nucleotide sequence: TGTGCCAGCAGTTACGAGAGGGAAGCTTTCTTT. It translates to CASSYEREAFF.

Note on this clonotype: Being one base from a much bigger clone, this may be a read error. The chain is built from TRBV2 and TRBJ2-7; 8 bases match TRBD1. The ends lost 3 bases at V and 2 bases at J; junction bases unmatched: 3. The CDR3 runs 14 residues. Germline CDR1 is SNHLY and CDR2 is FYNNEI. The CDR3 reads CASSDQGATYEQYF. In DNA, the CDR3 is TGTGCCAGCAGTGATCAGGGGGCGACCTACGAGCAGTACTTC.

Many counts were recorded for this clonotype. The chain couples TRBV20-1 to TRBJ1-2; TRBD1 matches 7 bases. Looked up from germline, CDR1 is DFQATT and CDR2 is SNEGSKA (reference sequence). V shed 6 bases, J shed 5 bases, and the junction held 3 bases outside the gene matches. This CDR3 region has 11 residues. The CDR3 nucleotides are TGCAGTGCCAGACAGGGATATGGCTACACCTTC. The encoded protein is CSARQGYGYTF.

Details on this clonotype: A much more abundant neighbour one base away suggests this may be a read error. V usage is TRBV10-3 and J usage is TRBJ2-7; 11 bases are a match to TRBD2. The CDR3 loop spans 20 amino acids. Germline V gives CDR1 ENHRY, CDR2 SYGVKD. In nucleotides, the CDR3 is TGTGCCATCAGCAGATTTACCGGGACTAGCGGCACCCCAGGAGACTACGACCAGTACTTC. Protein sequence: CAISRFTGTSGTPGDYDQYF.

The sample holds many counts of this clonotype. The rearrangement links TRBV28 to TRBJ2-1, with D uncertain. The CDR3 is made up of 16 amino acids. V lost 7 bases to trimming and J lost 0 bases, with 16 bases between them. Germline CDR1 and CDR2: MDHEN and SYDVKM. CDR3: CASTPWVSASYNEQFF. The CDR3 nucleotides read TGTGCCAGCACCCCCTGGGTCAGTGCCTCCTACAATGAGCAGTTCTTC.

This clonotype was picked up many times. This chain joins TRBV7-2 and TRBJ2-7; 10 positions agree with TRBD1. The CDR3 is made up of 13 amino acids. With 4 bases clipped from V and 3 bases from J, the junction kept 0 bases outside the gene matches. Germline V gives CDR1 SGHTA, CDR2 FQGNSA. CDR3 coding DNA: TGTGCCAGCAGCTGGACAGGGGGCTACGAGCAGTACTTC. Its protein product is CASSWTGGYEQYF.

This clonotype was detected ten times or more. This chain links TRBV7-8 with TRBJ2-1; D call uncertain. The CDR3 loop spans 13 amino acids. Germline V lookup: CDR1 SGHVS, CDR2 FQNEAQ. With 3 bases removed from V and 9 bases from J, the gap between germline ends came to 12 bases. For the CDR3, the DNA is TGTGCCAGCAGCTTCTGCGAGCGATGTGAGCAGTTCTTC. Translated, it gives CASSFCERCEQFF.

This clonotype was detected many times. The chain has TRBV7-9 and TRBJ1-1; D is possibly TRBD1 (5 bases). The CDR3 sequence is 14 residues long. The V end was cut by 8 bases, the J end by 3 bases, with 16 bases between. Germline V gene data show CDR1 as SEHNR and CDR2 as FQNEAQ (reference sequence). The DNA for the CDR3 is TGTGCCAGCCGAGGGTGGGGCGCGGACACTGAAGCTTTCTTT. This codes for CASRGWGADTEAFF.

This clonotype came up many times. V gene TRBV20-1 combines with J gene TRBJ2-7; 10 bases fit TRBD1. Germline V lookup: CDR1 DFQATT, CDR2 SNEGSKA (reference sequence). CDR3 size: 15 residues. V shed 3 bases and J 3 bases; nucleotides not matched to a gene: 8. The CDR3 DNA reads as TGCAGTGCTAGGAATGCCGGGACAGGGGACTACGAGCAGTACTTC. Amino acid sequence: CSARNAGTGDYEQYF.

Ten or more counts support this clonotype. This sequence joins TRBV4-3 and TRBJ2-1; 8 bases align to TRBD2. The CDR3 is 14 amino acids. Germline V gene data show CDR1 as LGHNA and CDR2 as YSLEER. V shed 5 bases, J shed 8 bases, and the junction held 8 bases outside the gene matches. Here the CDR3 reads CASSFAGGRDEQFF. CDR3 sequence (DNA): TGCGCCAGCAGCTTTGCGGGAGGAAGGGATGAGCAGTTCTTC.

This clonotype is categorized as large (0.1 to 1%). DNA for the CDR3: TGTGCCAGCAGCCTAATCGGCGCTGACGGTGAGCAGTTCTTC. Its translation is CASSLIGADGEQFF. The rearrangement joins TRBV4-2 to TRBJ2-1, with D uncertain. CDR3 length: 14 residues. The germline V gene encodes CDR1 LGHNA and CDR2 YNFKEQ. V lost 4 bases and J lost 9, with 16 bases in between.

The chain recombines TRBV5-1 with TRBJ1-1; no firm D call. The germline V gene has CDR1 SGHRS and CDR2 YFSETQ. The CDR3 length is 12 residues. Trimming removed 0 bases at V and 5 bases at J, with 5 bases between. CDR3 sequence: CASSLADTEAFF. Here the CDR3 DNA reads TGCGCCAGCAGCTTGGCCGATACTGAAGCTTTCTTT. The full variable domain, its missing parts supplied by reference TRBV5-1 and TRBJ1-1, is KAGVTQTPRYLIKTRGQQVTLSCSPISGHRSVSWYQQTPGQGLQFLFEYFSETQRNKGNFPGRFSGRQFSNSRSEMNVSTLELGDSALYLCASSLADTEAFFGQGTRLTVV.

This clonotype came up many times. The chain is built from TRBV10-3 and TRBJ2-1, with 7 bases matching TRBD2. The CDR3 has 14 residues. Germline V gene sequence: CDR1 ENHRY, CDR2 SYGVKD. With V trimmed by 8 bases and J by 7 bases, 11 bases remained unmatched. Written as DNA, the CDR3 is TGTGCCATCTGGGGGGGAGAGTTCCCTAATGAGCAGTTCTTC. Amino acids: CAIWGGEFPNEQFF.

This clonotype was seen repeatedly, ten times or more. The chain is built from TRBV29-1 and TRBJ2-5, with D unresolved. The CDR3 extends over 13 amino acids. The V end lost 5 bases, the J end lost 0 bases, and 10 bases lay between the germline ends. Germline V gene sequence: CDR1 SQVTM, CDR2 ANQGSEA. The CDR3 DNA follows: TGCAGCGTTCCCGACATCGACCAAGAGACCCAGTACTTC. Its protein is CSVPDIDQETQYF.

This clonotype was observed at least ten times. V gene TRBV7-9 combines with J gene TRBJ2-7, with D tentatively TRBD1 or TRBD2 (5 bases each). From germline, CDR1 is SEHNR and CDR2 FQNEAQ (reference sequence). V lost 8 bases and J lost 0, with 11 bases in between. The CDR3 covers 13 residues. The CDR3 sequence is CASGTASSYEQYF. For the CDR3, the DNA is TGTGCCAGCGGGACCGCCAGCTCCTACGAGCAGTACTTC.

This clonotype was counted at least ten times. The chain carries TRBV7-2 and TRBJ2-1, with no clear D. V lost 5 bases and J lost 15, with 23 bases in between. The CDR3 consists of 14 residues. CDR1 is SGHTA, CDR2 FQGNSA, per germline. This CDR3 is CASSRPERSSQRFF. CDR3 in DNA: TGTGCCAGCAGCCGGCCCGAACGATCATCACAACGGTTCTTC.

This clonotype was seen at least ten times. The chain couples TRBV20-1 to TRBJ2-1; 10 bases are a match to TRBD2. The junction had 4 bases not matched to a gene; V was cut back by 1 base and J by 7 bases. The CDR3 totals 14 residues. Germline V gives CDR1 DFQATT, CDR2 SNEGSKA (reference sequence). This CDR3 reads CSARGLAGVNEQFF. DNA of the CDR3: TGCAGTGCTAGAGGGCTAGCGGGAGTGAATGAGCAGTTCTTC.

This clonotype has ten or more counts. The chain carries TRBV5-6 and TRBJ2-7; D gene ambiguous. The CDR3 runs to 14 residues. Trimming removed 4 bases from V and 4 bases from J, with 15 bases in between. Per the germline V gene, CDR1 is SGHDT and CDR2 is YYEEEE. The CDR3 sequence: CASSPLDQPYEQYF. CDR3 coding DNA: TGTGCCAGCAGCCCCCTGGACCAGCCTTACGAGCAGTACTTC.

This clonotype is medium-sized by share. The CDR3 DNA is TGTGCCACCAGTGAGGCGGGTGGGTTCCAAGAGCAGTTCTTC. Translation gives CATSEAGGFQEQFF. The chain is built from TRBV24-1 and TRBJ2-1; the D gene is possibly TRBD2 (5 bases). This CDR3 is built from 14 residues. Trimming removed 4 bases at V and 10 bases at J, with 16 bases between. Per germline, CDR1 KGHDR and CDR2 SFDVKD.

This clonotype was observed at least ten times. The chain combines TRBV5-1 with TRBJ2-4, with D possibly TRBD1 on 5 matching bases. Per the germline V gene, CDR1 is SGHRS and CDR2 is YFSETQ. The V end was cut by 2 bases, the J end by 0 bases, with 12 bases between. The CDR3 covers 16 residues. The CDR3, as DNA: TGCGCCAGCAGCTTTGACAGCCGAGTAGCCAAAAACATTCAGTACTTC. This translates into CASSFDSRVAKNIQYF.